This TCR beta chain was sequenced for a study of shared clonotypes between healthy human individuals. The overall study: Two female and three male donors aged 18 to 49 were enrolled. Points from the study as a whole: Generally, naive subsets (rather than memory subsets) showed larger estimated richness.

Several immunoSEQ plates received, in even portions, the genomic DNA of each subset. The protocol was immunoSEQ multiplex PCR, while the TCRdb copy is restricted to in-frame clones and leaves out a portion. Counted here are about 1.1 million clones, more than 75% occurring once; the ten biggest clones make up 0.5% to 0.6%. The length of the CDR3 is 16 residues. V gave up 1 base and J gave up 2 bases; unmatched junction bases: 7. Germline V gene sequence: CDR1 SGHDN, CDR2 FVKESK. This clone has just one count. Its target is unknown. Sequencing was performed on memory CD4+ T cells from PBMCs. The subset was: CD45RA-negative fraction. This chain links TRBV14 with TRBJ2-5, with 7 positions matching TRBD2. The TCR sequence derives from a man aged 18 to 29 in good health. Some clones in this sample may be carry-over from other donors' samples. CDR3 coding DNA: TGTGCCAGCAGCCAAGCAGACCGGCGGGGGCAAGAGACCCAGTACTTC. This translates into CASSQADRRGQETQYF.